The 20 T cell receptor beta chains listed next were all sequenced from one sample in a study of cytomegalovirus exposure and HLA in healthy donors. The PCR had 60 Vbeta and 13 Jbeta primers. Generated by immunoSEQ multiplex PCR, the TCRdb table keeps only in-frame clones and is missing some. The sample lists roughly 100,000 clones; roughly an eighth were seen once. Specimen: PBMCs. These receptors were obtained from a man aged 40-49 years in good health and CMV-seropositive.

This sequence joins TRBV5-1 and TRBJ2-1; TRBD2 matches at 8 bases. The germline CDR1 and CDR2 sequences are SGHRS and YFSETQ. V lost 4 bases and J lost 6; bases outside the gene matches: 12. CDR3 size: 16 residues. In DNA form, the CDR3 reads TGCGCCAGCAGCCGGGGGGACTACCGGGGGGGCAATGAGCAGTTCTTC. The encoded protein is CASSRGDYRGGNEQFF.

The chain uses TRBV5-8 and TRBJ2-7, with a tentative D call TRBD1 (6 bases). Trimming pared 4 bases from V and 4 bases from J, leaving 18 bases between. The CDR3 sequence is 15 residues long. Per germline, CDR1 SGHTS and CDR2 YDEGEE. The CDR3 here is CASSIIPGTFYEQYF. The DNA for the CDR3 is TGTGCCAGCAGCATCATCCCCGGGACATTTTACGAGCAGTACTTC.

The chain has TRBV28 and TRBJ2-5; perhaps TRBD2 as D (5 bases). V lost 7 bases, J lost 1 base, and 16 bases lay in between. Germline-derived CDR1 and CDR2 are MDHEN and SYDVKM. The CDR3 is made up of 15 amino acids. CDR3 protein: CASTSNEGLQETQYF. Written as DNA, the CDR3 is TGTGCCAGCACCTCTAATGAAGGACTCCAAGAGACCCAGTACTTC.

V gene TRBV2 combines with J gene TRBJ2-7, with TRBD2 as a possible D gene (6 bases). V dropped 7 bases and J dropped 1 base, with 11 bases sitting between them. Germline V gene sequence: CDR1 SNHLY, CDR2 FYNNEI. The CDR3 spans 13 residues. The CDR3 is CASTWGESYEQYF. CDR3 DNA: TGTGCCAGCACTTGGGGGGAGTCCTACGAGCAGTACTTC.

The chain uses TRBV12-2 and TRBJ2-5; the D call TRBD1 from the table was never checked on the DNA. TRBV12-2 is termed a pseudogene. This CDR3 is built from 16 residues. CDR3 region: CASRFPLRDSEETQYF. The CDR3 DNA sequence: TGTGCAAGTCGCTTTCCCCTCCGGGACAGTGAAGAGACCCAGTACTTC.

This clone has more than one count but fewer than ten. The CDR3 region has the DNA TGTGCCAGCAGCGAAAGGGGCGTACAAGAGACCCAGTACTTC. Its protein is CASSERGVQETQYF. J is TRBJ2-5 and V is TRBV9, with a tentative D call TRBD1 (5 bases). Trimming cost V 3 bases and J 2 bases, with 11 bases left between them. The CDR3 has 14 residues. CDR1 is SGDLS, CDR2 YYNGEE, per germline.

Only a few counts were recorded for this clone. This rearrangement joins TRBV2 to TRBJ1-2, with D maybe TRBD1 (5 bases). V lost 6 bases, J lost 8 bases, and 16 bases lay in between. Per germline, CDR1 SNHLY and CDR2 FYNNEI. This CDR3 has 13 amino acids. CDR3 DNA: TGTGCCAGCAGGGATAAAGGGGTCTCCGGCTACACCTTC. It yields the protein CASRDKGVSGYTF.

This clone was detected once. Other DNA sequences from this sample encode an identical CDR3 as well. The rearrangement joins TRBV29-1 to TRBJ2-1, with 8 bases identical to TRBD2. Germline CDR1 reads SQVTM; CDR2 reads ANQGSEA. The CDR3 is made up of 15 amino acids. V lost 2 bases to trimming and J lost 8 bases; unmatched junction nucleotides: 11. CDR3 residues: CSVELTSGSIDEQFF. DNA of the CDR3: TGCAGCGTTGAATTAACTAGCGGCAGTATTGATGAGCAGTTCTTC.

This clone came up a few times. CDR3 sequence: CASSPSGGYMNTEAFF. The CDR3 nucleotides are TGTGCCAGCTCACCATCGGGGGGTTATATGAACACTGAAGCTTTCTTT. This chain joins TRBV18 and TRBJ1-1, with D possibly being TRBD1 (5 bases). Trimming took off 2 bases at V and 0 bases at J, with 13 bases between the two ends. The germline CDR1 and CDR2 sequences are KGHSH and LQKENI. The CDR3 sequence is 16 residues long.

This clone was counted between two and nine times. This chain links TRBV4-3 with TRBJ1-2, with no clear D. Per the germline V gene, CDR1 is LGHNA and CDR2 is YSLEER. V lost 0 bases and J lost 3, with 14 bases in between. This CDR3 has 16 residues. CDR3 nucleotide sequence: TGCGCCAGCAGCCAAGATCGGAACCGGCAGGACTATGGCTACACCTTC. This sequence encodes CASSQDRNRQDYGYTF.

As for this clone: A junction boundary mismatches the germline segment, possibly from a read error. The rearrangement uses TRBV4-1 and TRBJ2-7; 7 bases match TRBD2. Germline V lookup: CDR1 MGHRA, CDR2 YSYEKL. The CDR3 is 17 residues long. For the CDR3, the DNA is TGCGCCAGCAGTCAAGGCCCCCCCACTAGCGACTCCTACGAGCAGTACTTC. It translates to CASSQGPPTSDSYEQYF.

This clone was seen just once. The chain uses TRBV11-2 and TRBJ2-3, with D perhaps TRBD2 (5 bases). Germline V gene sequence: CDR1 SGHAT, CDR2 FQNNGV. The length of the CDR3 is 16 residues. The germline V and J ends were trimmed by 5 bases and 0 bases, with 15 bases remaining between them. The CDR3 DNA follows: TGTGCCAGCAGCGATAGCCCGGACTCAAGCACAGATACGCAGTATTTT. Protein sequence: CASSDSPDSSTDTQYF. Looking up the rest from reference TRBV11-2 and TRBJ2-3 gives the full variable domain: EAGVAQSPRYKIIEKRQSVAFWCNPISGHATLYWYQQILGQGPKLLIQFQNNGVVDDSQLPKDRFSAERLKGVDSTLKIQPAKLEDSAVYLCASSDSPDSSTDTQYFGPGTRLTVL.

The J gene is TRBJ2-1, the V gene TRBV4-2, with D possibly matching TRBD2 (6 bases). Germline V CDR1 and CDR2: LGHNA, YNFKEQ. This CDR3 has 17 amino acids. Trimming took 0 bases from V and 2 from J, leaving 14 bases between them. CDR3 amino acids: CASSQDGGTQTYNEQFF. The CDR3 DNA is TGTGCCAGCAGCCAAGATGGAGGGACTCAAACCTACAATGAGCAGTTCTTC.

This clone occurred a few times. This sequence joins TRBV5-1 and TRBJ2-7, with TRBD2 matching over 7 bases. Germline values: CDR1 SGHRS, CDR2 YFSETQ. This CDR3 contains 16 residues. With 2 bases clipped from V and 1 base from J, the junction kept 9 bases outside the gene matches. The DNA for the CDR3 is TGCGCCAGCAGCTTATCCGCCAGGGAGGGGTCCTACGAGCAGTACTTC. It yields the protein CASSLSAREGSYEQYF.

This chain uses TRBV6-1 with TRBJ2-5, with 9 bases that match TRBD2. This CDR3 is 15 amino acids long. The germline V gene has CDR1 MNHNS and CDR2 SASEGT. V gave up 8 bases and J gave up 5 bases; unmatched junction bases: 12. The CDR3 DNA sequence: TGTGCCAGCGGGCCCACTAGCGGGCACGTTGAGACCCAGTACTTC. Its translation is CASGPTSGHVETQYF.

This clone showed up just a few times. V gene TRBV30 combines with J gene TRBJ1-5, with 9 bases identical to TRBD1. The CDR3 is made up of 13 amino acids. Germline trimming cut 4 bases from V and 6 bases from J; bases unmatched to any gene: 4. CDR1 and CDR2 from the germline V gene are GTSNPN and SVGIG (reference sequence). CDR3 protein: CAWKQGASQPQHF. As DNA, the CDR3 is TGTGCCTGGAAACAGGGGGCGAGTCAGCCCCAGCATTTT.

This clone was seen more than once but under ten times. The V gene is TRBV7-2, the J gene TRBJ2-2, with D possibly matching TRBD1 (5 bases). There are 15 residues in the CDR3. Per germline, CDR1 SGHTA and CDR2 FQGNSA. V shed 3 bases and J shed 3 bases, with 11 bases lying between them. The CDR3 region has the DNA TGTGCCAGCAGCTTTGCCCAGGGATACACCGGGGAGCTGTTTTTT. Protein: CASSFAQGYTGELFF. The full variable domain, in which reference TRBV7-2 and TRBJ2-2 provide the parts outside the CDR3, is GAGVSQSPSNKVTEKGKDVELRCDPISGHTALYWYRQSLGQGLEFLIYFQGNSAPDKSGLPSDRFSAERTGGSVSTLTIQRTQQEDSAVYLCASSFAQGYTGELFFGEGSRLTVL.

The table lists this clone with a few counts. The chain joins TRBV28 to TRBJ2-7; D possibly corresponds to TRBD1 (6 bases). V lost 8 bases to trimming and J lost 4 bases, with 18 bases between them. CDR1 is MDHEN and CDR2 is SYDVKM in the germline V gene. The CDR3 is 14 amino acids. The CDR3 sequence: CASRTASGLYEQYF. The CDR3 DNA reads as TGTGCCAGCCGGACAGCTTCTGGCCTATACGAGCAGTACTTC.

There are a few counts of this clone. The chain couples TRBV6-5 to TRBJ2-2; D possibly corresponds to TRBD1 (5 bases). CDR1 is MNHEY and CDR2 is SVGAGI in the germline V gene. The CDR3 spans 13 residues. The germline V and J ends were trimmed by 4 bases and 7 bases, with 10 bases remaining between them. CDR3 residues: CASSSLDSGELFF. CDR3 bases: TGTGCCAGCAGTTCCTTAGACAGCGGGGAGCTGTTTTTT.

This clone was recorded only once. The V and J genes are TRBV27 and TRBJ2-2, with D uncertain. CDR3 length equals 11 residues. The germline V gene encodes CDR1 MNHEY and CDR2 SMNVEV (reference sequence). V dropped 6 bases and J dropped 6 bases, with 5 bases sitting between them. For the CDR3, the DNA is TGTGCCAGCAGATTCGCCGGGGAGCTGTTTTTT. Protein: CASRFAGELFF.